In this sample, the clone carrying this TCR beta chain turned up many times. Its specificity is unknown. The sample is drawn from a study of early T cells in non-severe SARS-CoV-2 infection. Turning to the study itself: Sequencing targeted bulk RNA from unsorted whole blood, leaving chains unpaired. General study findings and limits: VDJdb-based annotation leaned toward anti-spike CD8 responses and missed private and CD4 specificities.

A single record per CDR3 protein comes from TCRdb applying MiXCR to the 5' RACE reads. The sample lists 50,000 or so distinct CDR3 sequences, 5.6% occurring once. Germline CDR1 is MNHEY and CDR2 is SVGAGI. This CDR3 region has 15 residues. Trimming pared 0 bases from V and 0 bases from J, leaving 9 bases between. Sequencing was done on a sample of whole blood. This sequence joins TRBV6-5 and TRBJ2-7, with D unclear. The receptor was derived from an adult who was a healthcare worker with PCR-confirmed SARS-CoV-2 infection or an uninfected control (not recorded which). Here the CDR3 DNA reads TGTGCCAGCAGTTACTCAGGAGCCAACTCCTACGAGCAGTACTTC. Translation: CASSYSGANSYEQYF.